This TCR beta chain originates from a study of breast tumors, draining lymph nodes, adjacent tissues. This CDR3 has 14 residues. TCRdb reprocessed the multiplex PCR reads with MiXCR, giving one entry per CDR3 protein. The data show under 45,000 distinct CDR3 sequences, 36% seen once. Findings and limits, study-wide: Luminal-like breast cancer showed significantly higher tumor–nontumor repertoire similarity than basal-like. Tumor TCR diversity was below lymph nodes but above nontumor tissue.

With regard to this clonotype: Its matching antigen is unknown. One end of the junction varies from germline; a read error may be responsible.

The chain joins TRBV12-3 or TRBV12-4 to TRBJ2-5; 8 nucleotides match TRBD1. This TCR came from a female donor with breast cancer. Some clones in this sample may be carry-over from other donors' samples. Sequencing was carried out using breast tumor tissue. The CDR3 bases are TGTGCCAGCAGTTTAGGGACAGGGCAAGAGGCCCAGTACTTC. The encoded protein is CASSLGTGQEAQYF.